Below, 3 T cell receptor beta chains from the same sample are listed, as sequenced in a study of Graves' ophthalmopathy and Graves' hyperthyroidism. TCR beta CDR3 regions were amplified from RNA transcripts. After a first-round RT-PCR with HTBI primers, a second-round multiplex PCR was run. MiXCR was run by TCRdb on the multiplex PCR reads, yielding one entry per CDR3 protein. Seen here are 340,000 or so distinct CDR3 sequences, roughly 16% observed once, and the top ten hold approximately 13%. Sequencing used peripheral blood. The source of these receptors is an adult man with Graves' ophthalmopathy.

This clonotype was seen ten or more times. The rearrangement uses TRBV30 and TRBJ1-6, with 7 bases that match TRBD1. J lost 1 base, V lost 1 base, and 10 bases had no gene match. Germline V gene data show CDR1 as GTSNPN and CDR2 as SVGIG (reference sequence). The CDR3 runs to 18 residues. The CDR3 coding sequence is TGTGCCTGGAGTGGTACCCCAGGGGGTTTATCCTATAATTCACCCCTCCACTTT. Amino acids: CAWSGTPGGLSYNSPLHF.

This clonotype was counted ten times or more. The rearrangement joins TRBV29-1 to TRBJ1-1; D not certain. The germline gives CDR1 SQVTM, CDR2 ANQGSEA. The length of the CDR3 is 12 residues. The V end lost 4 bases, the J end lost 3 bases, and 9 bases lay between the germline ends. The CDR3 sequence is CSVGGRDTEAFF. In nucleotides, the CDR3 is TGCAGCGTTGGGGGTCGCGACACTGAAGCTTTCTTT.

This clonotype was observed at least ten times. The chain couples TRBV20-1 to TRBJ1-1, with D uncertain. The germline gives CDR1 DFQATT, CDR2 SNEGSKA (reference sequence). CDR3 length equals 15 residues. V lost 3 bases and J 0 bases, leaving 14 bases between the germline ends. The CDR3 bases are TGCAGTGCTAGGGAACACTCGGGCCTGAACACTGAAGCTTTCTTT. Amino acid sequence: CSAREHSGLNTEAFF.